This TCR beta chain comes out of a study of shared clonotypes between healthy human individuals. Overall study findings and caveats: Shared clonotypes across all four donors exceeded non-shared ones in generation probability.

The table came from immunoSEQ multiplex PCR; TCRdb's copy has only in-frame clones and leaves some out. Of under 2.5 million clones in the sample, under 95% were seen once. All donors were healthy HIV-negative adults lacking recent acute infections or vaccinations. A remark on this clone: The target antigen is unknown. Other nucleotide sequences in the sample specify the same CDR3.

The sample taken for sequencing was naive CD4+ T cells from PBMCs. Subset here: CD45RA+ positively selected. The receptor's source is a man aged 18 to 30 in good health. Some clones in this sample may be carry-over from other donors' samples.

CDR3 nucleotides: TGCGCCAGCAGCTTGTTGGGACTCGCCTACAATGAGCAGTTCTTC. This sequence encodes CASSLLGLAYNEQFF. The chain links TRBV5-1 to TRBJ2-1, with a weak D call TRBD2 (6 bases). Germline values: CDR1 SGHRS, CDR2 YFSETQ. The CDR3 covers 15 residues. Trimming took 1 base from V and 2 from J, leaving 10 bases between them.